This T cell receptor beta chain was recovered during a study of regulatory T cells in long-lasting Graves disease. Findings and limits, study-wide: Newly diagnosed Graves' patients had higher TCR diversity than persistent ones.

V gave up 0 bases and J gave up 6 bases, with 16 bases separating them. This CDR3 is 16 amino acids long. Per the germline V gene, CDR1 is SGHNT and CDR2 is YYREEE (reference sequence). Comment on this clonotype: Its antigen is currently unknown.

Stated time point: newly diagnosed GD, antithyroid drugs for less than 3 months. Extracted RNA from PBMCs served as the source of the TCR library. An endocrinology department in Xi'an, China, supplied the patients. For TCR beta, libraries came from iRepertoire HTBI primers and Arm-PCR of CDR3 regions. In TCRdb, the multiplex PCR reads were re-called with MiXCR into one record per CDR3 protein. This sample yields around 500,000 distinct CDR3 sequences, of which around an eighth are seen a single time; roughly 10% belongs to the top ten. The same data also contributed to another study, on T cells in Graves' hyperthyroidism and ophthalmopathy.

The starting material was peripheral blood mononuclear cells (PBMCs), obtained at new diagnosis, from a patient treated with antithyroid drugs. This receptor was obtained from a man aged 25 to 45 with Graves disease. The rearrangement uses TRBV5-4 and TRBJ2-1; D assignment may be TRBD1 or TRBD2 (5 bases each). The CDR3 is CASSLEVGRHSNEQFF. DNA for the CDR3: TGTGCCAGCAGCTTGGAAGTGGGACGACACAGCAATGAGCAGTTCTTC.